Here is one TCR beta chain with its context. The antigen is undetermined. The data were obtained in a study of shared clonotypes between healthy human individuals. General study points: Sequencing of the sorted subsets was shown by rarefaction to be incomplete despite large depth. Naive subsets generally exceeded memory subsets in estimated richness.

CD45RO-negative, CCR7-selected cells formed the naive CD8 fraction, which excluded terminally differentiated effector memory CD45RA+ cells. The method was immunoSEQ multiplex PCR; TCRdb's version includes in-frame clones alone and lacks a portion of them. The table shows roughly 570,000 clones, with roughly 98% occurring only once. Input material: naive CD8+ T cells sorted from blood. This sequence was found in a young man in good health.

The CDR3 sequence is CASTTGRRDTQYF. For the CDR3, the DNA is TGTGCCAGCACCACTGGGAGACGGGATACGCAGTATTTT. V gene TRBV27 combines with J gene TRBJ2-3; D might be TRBD2 (5 bases). Trimming removed 7 bases from V and 6 bases from J, with 14 bases in between. Germline CDR1 reads MNHEY; CDR2 reads SMNVEV (reference sequence). The CDR3 contains 13 residues.